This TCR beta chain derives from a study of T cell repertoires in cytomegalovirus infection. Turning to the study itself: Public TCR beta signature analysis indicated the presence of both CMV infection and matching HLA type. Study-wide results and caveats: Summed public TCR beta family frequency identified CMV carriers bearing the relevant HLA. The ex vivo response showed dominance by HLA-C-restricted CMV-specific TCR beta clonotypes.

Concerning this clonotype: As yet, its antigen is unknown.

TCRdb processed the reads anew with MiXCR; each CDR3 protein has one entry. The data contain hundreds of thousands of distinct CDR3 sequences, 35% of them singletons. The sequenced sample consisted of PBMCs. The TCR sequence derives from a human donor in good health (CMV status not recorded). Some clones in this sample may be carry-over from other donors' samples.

The CDR3 bases are TGTGCCAGCACCGCCCCCCGCGGGGGGTCCTACGGCTACACCTTC. Its protein product is CASTAPRGGSYGYTF. The J gene is TRBJ1-2, the V gene TRBV6-2 or TRBV6-3; TRBD1 might be the D (5 bases). V dropped 7 bases and J dropped 8 bases, with 23 bases sitting between them. Germline loops: CDR1 MNHEY, CDR2 SVGEGT. This CDR3 region has 15 residues.